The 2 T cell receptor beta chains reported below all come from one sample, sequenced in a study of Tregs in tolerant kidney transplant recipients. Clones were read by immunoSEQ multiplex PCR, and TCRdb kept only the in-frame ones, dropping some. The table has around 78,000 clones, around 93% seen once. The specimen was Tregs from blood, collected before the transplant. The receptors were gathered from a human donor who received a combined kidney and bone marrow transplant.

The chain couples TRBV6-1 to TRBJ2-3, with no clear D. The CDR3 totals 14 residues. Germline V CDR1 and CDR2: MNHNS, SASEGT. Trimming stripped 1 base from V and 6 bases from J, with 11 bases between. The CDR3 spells CASSEGRDVDTQYF. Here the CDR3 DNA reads TGTGCCAGCAGTGAAGGAAGAGATGTGGATACGCAGTATTTT.

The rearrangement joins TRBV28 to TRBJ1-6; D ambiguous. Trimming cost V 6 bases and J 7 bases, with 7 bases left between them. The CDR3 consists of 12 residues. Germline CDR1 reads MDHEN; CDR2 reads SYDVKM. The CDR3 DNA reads TGTGCCAGCAGAGCCCCGAATTCACCCCTCCACTTT. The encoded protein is CASRAPNSPLHF.